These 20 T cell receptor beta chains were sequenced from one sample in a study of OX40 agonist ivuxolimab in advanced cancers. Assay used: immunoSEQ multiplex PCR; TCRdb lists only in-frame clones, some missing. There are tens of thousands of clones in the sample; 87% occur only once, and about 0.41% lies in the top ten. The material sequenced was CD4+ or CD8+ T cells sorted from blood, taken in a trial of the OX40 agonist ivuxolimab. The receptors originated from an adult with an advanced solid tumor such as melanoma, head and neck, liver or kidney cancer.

CDR3 nucleotides: TGCGCCAGCAGCCAAGAGAGTGTAGGGACCGGGGAGCTGTTTTTT. It yields the protein CASSQESVGTGELFF. This chain connects TRBV4-3 to TRBJ2-2; D not certain. The V and J ends lost 0 bases and 5 bases respectively, with 10 bases between them. The CDR3 is 15 amino acids. Germline V gives CDR1 LGHNA, CDR2 YSLEER.

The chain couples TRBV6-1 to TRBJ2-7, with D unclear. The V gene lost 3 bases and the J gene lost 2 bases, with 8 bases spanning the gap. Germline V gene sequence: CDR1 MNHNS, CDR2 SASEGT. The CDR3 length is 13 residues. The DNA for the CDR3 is TGTGCCAGCAGTGAGGTGCCGGCCTACGAGCAGTACTTC. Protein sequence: CASSEVPAYEQYF.

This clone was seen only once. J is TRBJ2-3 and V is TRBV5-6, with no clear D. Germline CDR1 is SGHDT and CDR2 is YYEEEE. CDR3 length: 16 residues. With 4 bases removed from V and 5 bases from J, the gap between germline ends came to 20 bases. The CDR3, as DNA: TGTGCCAGCAGCCCACTTCTAGAGGTCCGAGGAGATACGCAGTATTTT. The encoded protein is CASSPLLEVRGDTQYF.

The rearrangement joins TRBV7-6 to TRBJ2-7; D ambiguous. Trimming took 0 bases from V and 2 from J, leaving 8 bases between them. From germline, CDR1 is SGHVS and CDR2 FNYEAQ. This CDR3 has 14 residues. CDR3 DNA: TGTGCCAGCAGCTTAGCGATCTCTCCCTACGAGCAGTACTTC. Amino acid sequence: CASSLAISPYEQYF.

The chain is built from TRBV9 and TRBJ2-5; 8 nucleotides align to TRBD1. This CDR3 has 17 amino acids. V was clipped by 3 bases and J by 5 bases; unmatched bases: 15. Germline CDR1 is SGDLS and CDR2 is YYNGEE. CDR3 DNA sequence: TGTGCCAGCAGCGCCCCAGGGGGCGGGTTGGGTAAGGAGACCCAGTACTTC. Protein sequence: CASSAPGGGLGKETQYF.

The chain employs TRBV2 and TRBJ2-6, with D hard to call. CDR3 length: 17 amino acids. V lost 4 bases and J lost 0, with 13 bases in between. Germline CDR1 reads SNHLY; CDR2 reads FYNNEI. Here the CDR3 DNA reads TGTGCCAGCAGTGTTTCACAGTTAGTCTCTGGGGCCAACGTCCTGACTTTC. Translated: CASSVSQLVSGANVLTF.

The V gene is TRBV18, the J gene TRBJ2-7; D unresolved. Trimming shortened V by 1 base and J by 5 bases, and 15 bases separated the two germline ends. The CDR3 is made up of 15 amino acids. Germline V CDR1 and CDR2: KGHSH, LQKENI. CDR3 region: CASSPRGSTDDEQYF. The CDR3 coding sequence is TGTGCCAGCTCACCACGGGGTTCGACCGATGACGAGCAGTACTTC.

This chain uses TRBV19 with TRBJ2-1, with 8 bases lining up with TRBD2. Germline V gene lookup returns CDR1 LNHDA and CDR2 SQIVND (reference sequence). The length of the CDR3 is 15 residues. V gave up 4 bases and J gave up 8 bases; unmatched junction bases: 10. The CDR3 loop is CASSNSGRWSDEQFF. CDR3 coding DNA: TGTGCCAGTAGTAACAGCGGGAGATGGTCCGATGAGCAGTTCTTC.

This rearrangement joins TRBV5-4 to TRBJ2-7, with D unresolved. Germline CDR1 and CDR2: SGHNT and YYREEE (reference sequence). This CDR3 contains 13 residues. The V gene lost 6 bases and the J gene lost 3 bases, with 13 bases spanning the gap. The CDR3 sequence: CASTSVPSYEQYF. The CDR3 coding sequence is TGTGCCAGCACCTCTGTCCCTAGCTACGAGCAGTACTTC.

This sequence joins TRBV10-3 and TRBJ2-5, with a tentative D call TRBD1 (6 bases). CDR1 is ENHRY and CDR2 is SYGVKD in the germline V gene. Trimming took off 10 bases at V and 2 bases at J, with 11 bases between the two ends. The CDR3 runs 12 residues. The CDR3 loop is CATGQKQETQYF. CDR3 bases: TGTGCCACCGGACAGAAACAAGAGACCCAGTACTTC.

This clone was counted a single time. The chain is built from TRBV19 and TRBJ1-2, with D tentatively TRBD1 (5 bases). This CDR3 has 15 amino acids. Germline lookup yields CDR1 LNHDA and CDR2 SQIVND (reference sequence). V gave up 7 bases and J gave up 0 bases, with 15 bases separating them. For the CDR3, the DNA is TGTGCCAGTACCCCTGGGGCAGCTGCTAACTATGGCTACACCTTC. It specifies CASTPGAAANYGYTF.

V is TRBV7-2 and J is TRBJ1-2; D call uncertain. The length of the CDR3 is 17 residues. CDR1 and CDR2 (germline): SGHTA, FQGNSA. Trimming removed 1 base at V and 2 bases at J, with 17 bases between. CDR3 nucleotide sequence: TGTGCCAGCAGCTTAGTTGCACACTCCGCCATGAACTATGGCTACACCTTC. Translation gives CASSLVAHSAMNYGYTF.

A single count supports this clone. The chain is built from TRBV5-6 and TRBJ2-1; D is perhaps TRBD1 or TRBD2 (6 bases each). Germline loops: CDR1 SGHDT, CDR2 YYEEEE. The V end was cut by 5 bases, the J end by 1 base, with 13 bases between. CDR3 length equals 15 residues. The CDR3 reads CASRWGAGSYNEQFF. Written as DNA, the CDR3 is TGTGCCAGCAGGTGGGGGGCCGGGTCCTACAATGAGCAGTTCTTC.

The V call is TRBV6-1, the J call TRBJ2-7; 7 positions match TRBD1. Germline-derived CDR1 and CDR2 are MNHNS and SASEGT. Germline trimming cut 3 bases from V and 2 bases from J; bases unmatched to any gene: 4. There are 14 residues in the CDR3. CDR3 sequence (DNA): TGTGCCAGCAGTGACAGGGGGACAACCTACGAGCAGTACTTC. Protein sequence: CASSDRGTTYEQYF.

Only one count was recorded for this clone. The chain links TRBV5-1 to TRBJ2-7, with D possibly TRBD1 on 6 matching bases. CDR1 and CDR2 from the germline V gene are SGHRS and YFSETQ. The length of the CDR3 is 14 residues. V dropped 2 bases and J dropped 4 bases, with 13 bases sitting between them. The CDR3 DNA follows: TGCGCCAGCAGCTTCCTAGGGACATTATACGAGCAGTACTTC. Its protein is CASSFLGTLYEQYF.

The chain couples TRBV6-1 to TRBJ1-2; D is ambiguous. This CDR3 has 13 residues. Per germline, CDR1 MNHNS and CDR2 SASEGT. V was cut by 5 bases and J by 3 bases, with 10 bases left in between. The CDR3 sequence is CASSPLFDYGYTF. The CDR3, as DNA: TGTGCCAGCAGTCCACTCTTCGACTATGGCTACACCTTC.

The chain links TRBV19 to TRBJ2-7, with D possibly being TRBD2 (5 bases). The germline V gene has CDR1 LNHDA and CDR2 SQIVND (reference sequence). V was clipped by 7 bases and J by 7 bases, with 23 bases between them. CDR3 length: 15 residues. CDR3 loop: CASTESGIPSGEQYF. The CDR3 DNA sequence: TGTGCCAGTACCGAATCCGGGATTCCCTCGGGGGAGCAGTACTTC.

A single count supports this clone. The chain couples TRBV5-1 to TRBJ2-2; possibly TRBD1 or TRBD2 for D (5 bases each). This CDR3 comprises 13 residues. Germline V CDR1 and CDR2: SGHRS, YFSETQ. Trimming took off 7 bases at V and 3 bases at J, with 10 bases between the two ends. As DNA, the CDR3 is TGCGCCAGCCGGGACGGAGACACCGGGGAGCTGTTTTTT. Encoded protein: CASRDGDTGELFF.

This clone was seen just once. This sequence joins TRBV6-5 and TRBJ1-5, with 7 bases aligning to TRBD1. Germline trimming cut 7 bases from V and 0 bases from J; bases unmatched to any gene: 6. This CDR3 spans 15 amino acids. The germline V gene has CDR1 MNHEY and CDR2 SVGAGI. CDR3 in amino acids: CASNGQANSNQPQHF. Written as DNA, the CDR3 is TGTGCCAGCAACGGACAGGCAAATAGCAATCAGCCCCAGCATTTT.

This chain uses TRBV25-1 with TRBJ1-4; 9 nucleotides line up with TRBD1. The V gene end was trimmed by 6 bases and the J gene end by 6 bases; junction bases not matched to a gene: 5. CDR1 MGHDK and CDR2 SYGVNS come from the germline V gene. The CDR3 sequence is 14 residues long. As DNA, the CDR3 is TGTGCCAGCAGCCAGACAGGGGGGGATGAAAAACTGTTTTTT. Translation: CASSQTGGDEKLFF. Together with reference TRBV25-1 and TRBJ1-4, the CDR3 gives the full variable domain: EADIYQTPRYLVIGTGKKITLECSQTMGHDKMYWYQQDPGMELHLIHYSYGVNSTEKGDLSSESTVSRIRTEHFPLTLESARPSHTSQYLCASSQTGGDEKLFFGSGTQLSVL.